This T cell receptor (beta chain) derives from a study of T cells in Graves' hyperthyroidism and ophthalmopathy. Points from the study as a whole: Also found in blood were most expanded thyroid clonotypes above 0.001.

Each 10 ml fresh peripheral blood draw supplied the PBMCs. Regions amplified from RNA transcripts were the TCR beta CDR3 regions. RT-PCR in the first round (using the HTBI primer set) targeted the TCR CDR3. TCRdb re-called the multiplex PCR reads through MiXCR, storing one row per CDR3 protein. Of some 490,000 distinct CDR3 sequences in the sample, 20% to 25% were seen once. The V gene's germline CDR1 is SNHLY and CDR2 FYNNEI. The length of the CDR3 is 13 residues. With regard to this clonotype: Its antigen is not identified. A clone one base away is much larger, so this may be a read error.

This sequence originates from a woman in her 70s with Graves' ophthalmopathy. Material: blood. The V call is TRBV2, the J call TRBJ1-1; D unresolved. The CDR3 region is CAGSVDPNTEAFF. In nucleotides, the CDR3 is TGTGCCGGCAGTGTAGACCCGAACACTGAAGCTTTCTTT.